The 17 T cell receptor beta chains below come from one sample, sequenced in a study of T cells in narcolepsy. The data were produced by immunoSEQ multiplex PCR, yet TCRdb's version contains in-frame clones alone and is incomplete. The data contain 30,000 to 45,000 clones, about nine tenths of them singletons. Sequencing was performed on CD45RA- memory CD4+ T cells from PBMCs. The receptors come from a human donor with narcolepsy.

This chain links TRBV11-2 with TRBJ1-4, with unresolved D. V lost 4 bases to trimming and J lost 3 bases, with 6 bases between them. The CDR3 consists of 13 residues. The germline V gene has CDR1 SGHAT and CDR2 FQNNGV. CDR3 protein: CASSSGANEKLFF. For the CDR3, the DNA is TGTGCCAGCAGCTCCGGGGCTAATGAAAAACTGTTTTTT.

The CDR3: CASSQDVGNEKLFF. The CDR3 DNA sequence: TGCGCCAGCAGCCAAGATGTGGGTAATGAAAAACTGTTTTTT. The chain has TRBV4-1 and TRBJ1-4, with no clear D. V dropped 0 bases and J dropped 4 bases, with 6 bases sitting between them. Looked up from germline, CDR1 is MGHRA and CDR2 is YSYEKL. The CDR3 has 14 amino acids.

This sequence joins TRBV4-1 and TRBJ2-1; TRBD2 agrees at 10 bases. This CDR3 contains 16 residues. V dropped 0 bases and J dropped 6; count of bases not matched to a gene: 5. Germline V lookup: CDR1 MGHRA, CDR2 YSYEKL. The CDR3 loop is CASSQEGLAGVNEQFF. The DNA for the CDR3 is TGCGCCAGCAGCCAAGAGGGCCTAGCGGGAGTCAATGAGCAGTTCTTC.

The rearrangement links TRBV19 to TRBJ2-4; D is uncertain. Trimming stripped 4 bases from V and 2 bases from J, with 6 bases between. The germline V gene has CDR1 LNHDA and CDR2 SQIVND (reference sequence). This CDR3 comprises 13 residues. The CDR3 reads CASSNEPKNIQYF. DNA for the CDR3: TGTGCCAGTAGTAATGAGCCCAAAAACATTCAGTACTTC.

The V and J genes are TRBV30 and TRBJ2-3; no reliable D call. V dropped 0 bases and J dropped 9 bases, with 13 bases sitting between them. The germline gives CDR1 GTSNPN, CDR2 SVGIG (reference sequence). This CDR3 region has 13 residues. CDR3 in DNA: TGTGCCTGGAGTGTCACAGTAACTACCACGCAGTATTTT. The encoded protein is CAWSVTVTTTQYF.

This sequence joins TRBV5-1 and TRBJ1-5, with D tentatively TRBD1 (5 bases). Trimming removed 6 bases at V and 4 bases at J, with 23 bases between. Germline V gene lookup returns CDR1 SGHRS and CDR2 YFSETQ. This CDR3 contains 17 residues. As DNA, the CDR3 is TGCGCCAGCAACCAGGACAAGGATTACTCTACTAATCAGCCCCAGCATTTT. It encodes CASNQDKDYSTNQPQHF. Supplemented by reference TRBV5-1 and TRBJ1-5, the full variable domain reads KAGVTQTPRYLIKTRGQQVTLSCSPISGHRSVSWYQQTPGQGLQFLFEYFSETQRNKGNFPGRFSGRQFSNSRSEMNVSTLELGDSALYLCASNQDKDYSTNQPQHFGDGTRLSIL.

The V call is TRBV5-6, the J call TRBJ1-5, with a weak D call TRBD1 (5 bases). CDR1 and CDR2 (germline): SGHDT, YYEEEE. The CDR3 covers 14 residues. V lost 3 bases and J lost 2, with 9 bases in between. CDR3 region: CASSSRDRNQPQHF. CDR3 DNA sequence: TGTGCCAGCAGCTCCCGGGACCGCAATCAGCCCCAGCATTTT. The variable domain in full, with the rest retrieved from reference TRBV5-6 and TRBJ1-5, is DAGVTQSPTHLIKTRGQQVTLRCSPKSGHDTVSWYQQALGQGPQFIFQYYEEEERQRGNFPDRFSGHQFPNYSSELNVNALLLGDSALYLCASSSRDRNQPQHFGDGTRLSIL.

The rearrangement links TRBV4-1 to TRBJ1-2, with D possibly matching TRBD1 (5 bases). Trimming removed 0 bases from V and 6 bases from J, with 11 bases in between. Germline lookup yields CDR1 MGHRA and CDR2 YSYEKL. The CDR3 is made up of 14 amino acids. Written as DNA, the CDR3 is TGCGCCAGCAGCCAAGAGGGGCAGTTTCATGGCTACACCTTC. It yields the protein CASSQEGQFHGYTF.

The gene calls are TRBV4-2 and TRBJ1-4; D unresolved. Deletions cut 1 base from V and 0 bases from J, with 6 bases between. From germline, CDR1 is LGHNA and CDR2 YNFKEQ. The CDR3 runs to 15 residues. This chain's CDR3 is CASSQGVATNEKLFF. DNA of the CDR3: TGTGCCAGCAGCCAAGGTGTTGCAACTAATGAAAAACTGTTTTTT.

In the case of this clone: One end of the junction varies from germline; a read error may be responsible. The gene calls are TRBV19 and TRBJ1-5; D gene unclear. CDR1 is LNHDA and CDR2 is SQIVND in the germline V gene (reference sequence). The CDR3 sequence is 15 residues long. The CDR3 reads CASSLEGRSNQPQHF. CDR3 bases: TGTGCCAGTAGTTTAGAGGGCCGCTCCAATCAGCCCCAGCATTTT.

The chain combines TRBV7-2 with TRBJ2-4; tentatively, D is TRBD2 (5 bases). This CDR3 comprises 17 residues. The germline V gene has CDR1 SGHTA and CDR2 FQGNSA. Trimming stripped 5 bases from V and 6 bases from J, with 23 bases between. CDR3 sequence (DNA): TGTGCCAGCAGCCACCGGGGAAGGGCGTCGGGGTTAAACATTCAGTACTTC. Its protein is CASSHRGRASGLNIQYF.

This sequence joins TRBV6-6 and TRBJ1-3; weak D call: TRBD1 (5 bases). The CDR3 covers 15 residues. V was pared by 5 bases and J by 2 bases, with 13 bases between. In germline, CDR1 is MNHNY, CDR2 SVGAGI (reference sequence). The CDR3 region is CASSLREMAGNTIYF. The CDR3 DNA is TGTGCCAGCAGTCTCAGGGAAATGGCTGGAAACACCATATATTTT.

The chain joins TRBV28 to TRBJ2-7; TRBD1 aligns across 12 bases. Germline loops: CDR1 MDHEN, CDR2 SYDVKM. The CDR3 runs to 16 residues. V dropped 6 bases and J dropped 6; count of bases not matched to a gene: 12. DNA for the CDR3: TGTGCCAGCAGCCAACAAGGGGACAGGGGGCGCCGCGAGCAGTACTTC. As protein: CASSQQGDRGRREQYF.

The chain combines TRBV7-3 with TRBJ2-7; D gene ambiguous. The CDR3 runs 15 residues. Between the trimmed V and J ends, which lost 2 bases and 5 bases, there was a span of 16 bases. From germline, CDR1 is SGHTA and CDR2 FQGTGA. DNA for the CDR3: TGTGCCAGCAGCTTAGACGGGTACCCCGAGGACGAGCAGTACTTC. It yields the protein CASSLDGYPEDEQYF.

This chain links TRBV28 with TRBJ1-5; D gene unclear. CDR3 length equals 15 residues. V lost 1 base and J lost 7, with 14 bases in between. CDR1 and CDR2 (germline): MDHEN, SYDVKM. Here the CDR3 reads CASSLSAEGKQPQHF. The CDR3 coding sequence is TGTGCCAGCAGTTTATCGGCAGAAGGAAAGCAGCCCCAGCATTTT.

This clone was seen a handful of times. The J gene is TRBJ2-7, the V gene TRBV4-2; TRBD2 matches at 13 bases. The CDR3 spans 17 residues. Germline CDR1 and CDR2: LGHNA and YNFKEQ. V gave up 0 bases and J gave up 4 bases; unmatched junction bases: 6. CDR3 in DNA: TGTGCCAGCAGCCAAGATCAACTAGCGGGGGGGTCGTACGAGCAGTACTTC. It yields the protein CASSQDQLAGGSYEQYF.

The chain links TRBV2 to TRBJ2-2, with 9 bases matching TRBD1. The CDR3 length is 15 residues. Germline lookup yields CDR1 SNHLY and CDR2 FYNNEI. J lost 1 base, V lost 6 bases, and 3 bases had no gene match. The CDR3 reads CASRLDRGNTGELFF. The DNA for the CDR3 is TGTGCCAGCAGACTGGACAGGGGGAACACCGGGGAGCTGTTTTTT.